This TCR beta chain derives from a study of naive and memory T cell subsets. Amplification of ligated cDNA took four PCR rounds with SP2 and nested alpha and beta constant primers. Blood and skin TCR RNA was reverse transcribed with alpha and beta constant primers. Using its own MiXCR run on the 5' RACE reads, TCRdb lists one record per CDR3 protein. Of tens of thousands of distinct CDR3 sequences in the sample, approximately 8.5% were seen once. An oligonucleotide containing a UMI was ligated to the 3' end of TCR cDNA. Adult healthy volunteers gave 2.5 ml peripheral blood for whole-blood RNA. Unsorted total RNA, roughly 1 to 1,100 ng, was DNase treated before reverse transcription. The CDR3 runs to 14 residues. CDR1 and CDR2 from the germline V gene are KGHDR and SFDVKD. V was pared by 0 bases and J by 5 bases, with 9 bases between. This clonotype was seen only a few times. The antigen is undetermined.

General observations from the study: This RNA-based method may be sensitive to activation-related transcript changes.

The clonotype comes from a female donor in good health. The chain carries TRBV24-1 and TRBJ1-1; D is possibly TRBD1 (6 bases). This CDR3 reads CATSDLEGETEAFF. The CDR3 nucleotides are TGTGCCACCAGTGATTTGGAGGGGGAGACTGAAGCTTTCTTT.